A single T cell receptor beta chain is shown here with its context. TCRdb recomputed calls from the RT-PCR reads with MiXCR, one row per CDR3 protein. The sample includes 650,000 to 800,000 distinct CDR3 sequences, 13% to 15% of them seen just once. Trimming cost V 4 bases and J 2 bases, with 12 bases left between them. The CDR3 contains 14 residues. This clonotype originated in a female donor in good health, serving as a healthy control. Sequenced: memory CD4+ T cells from blood. The V gene is TRBV12-3 or TRBV12-4, the J gene TRBJ2-7; the D gene is possibly TRBD2 (6 bases). As DNA, the CDR3 is TGTGCCAGCAGTTACACCGGGGGTGCCTACGAGCAGTACTTC. It specifies CASSYTGGAYEQYF.